The 30 T cell receptor beta chains listed next were all sequenced from one sample in a study of shared clonotypes between healthy human individuals. Naivety among CD8 cells was defined by CD45RO negativity and positive CCR7 selection, thereby excluding terminally differentiated effector memory CD45RA+ cells. Generated by immunoSEQ multiplex PCR, the TCRdb table keeps only in-frame clones and is missing some. The sample yields about 2.1 million clones, about 93% seen once. Sequenced input: naive CD8+ T cells from PBMCs. These TCRs come from a man aged 18 to 30 in good health. Some clones in this sample may be carry-over from other donors' samples.

In regard to this clone: In the same sample, other DNA sequences code for this CDR3. The chain uses TRBV5-1 and TRBJ2-7; the D is unclear. Germline CDR1 and CDR2: SGHRS and YFSETQ. The CDR3 has 13 amino acids. The ends were cut back, 2 bases at V and 4 bases at J, with 10 bases in the middle. The CDR3 DNA follows: TGCGCCAGCAGCTTCGGCACCGGTTACGAGCAGTACTTC. This encodes CASSFGTGYEQYF. The variable domain in full, completed from reference TRBV5-1 and TRBJ2-7, reads KAGVTQTPRYLIKTRGQQVTLSCSPISGHRSVSWYQQTPGQGLQFLFEYFSETQRNKGNFPGRFSGRQFSNSRSEMNVSTLELGDSALYLCASSFGTGYEQYFGPGTRLTVT.

The chain joins TRBV9 to TRBJ2-3; D is perhaps TRBD2 (6 bases). Germline V gives CDR1 SGDLS, CDR2 YYNGEE. V lost 0 bases and J 6 bases, leaving 26 bases between the germline ends. This CDR3 is built from 19 residues. CDR3 in amino acids: CASSVGLGSGETQADTQYF. The CDR3 nucleotides read TGTGCCAGCAGCGTAGGTCTAGGTTCGGGGGAGACACAGGCCGATACGCAGTATTTT.

This clone was found a few times. The same CDR3 arises from other DNA sequences in this sample as well. V usage is TRBV7-9 and J usage is TRBJ1-1, with D tentatively TRBD1 (5 bases). CDR3 size: 13 residues. Germline values: CDR1 SEHNR, CDR2 FQNEAQ (reference sequence). V lost 5 bases to trimming and J lost 5 bases, with 12 bases between them. The CDR3 here is CASSLAGRTEAFF. Here the CDR3 DNA reads TGTGCCAGCAGCCTCGCGGGGCGGACTGAAGCTTTCTTT.

V gene TRBV6-1 combines with J gene TRBJ2-1; no firm D call. The CDR3 is made up of 12 amino acids. Germline-derived CDR1 and CDR2 are MNHNS and SASEGT. V was clipped by 1 base and J by 8 bases, with 6 bases between them. CDR3 residues: CASSEGSYEQFF. The CDR3 nucleotides read TGTGCCAGCAGTGAAGGGAGCTATGAGCAGTTCTTC.

The chain has TRBV19 and TRBJ1-5; unclear D gene. This CDR3 is 14 amino acids long. Deletions cut 2 bases from V and 7 bases from J, with 12 bases between. CDR1 is LNHDA, CDR2 SQIVND, per germline (reference sequence). CDR3 in amino acids: CASSIRSGWQPQHF. The CDR3 DNA reads as TGTGCCAGTAGTATAAGATCGGGGTGGCAGCCCCAGCATTTT.

The chain joins TRBV7-9 to TRBJ2-5, with 14 nucleotides matching TRBD2. The J call is in doubt because the DNA end fits TRBJ2-7 better. This CDR3 is 18 amino acids long. The germline gives CDR1 SEHNR, CDR2 FQNEAQ (reference sequence). The CDR3, as DNA: TGTGCCAGCAGCTTAGCCTGGACTAGCGGGAGGAGCTTCTACGAGCAGTACTTC. As protein: CASSLAWTSGRSFYEQYF.

This chain joins TRBV7-8 and TRBJ2-7; possible D gene TRBD2, 5 bases. CDR1 is SGHVS, CDR2 FQNEAQ, per germline. The V end was cut by 5 bases, the J end by 6 bases, with 20 bases between. The CDR3 length is 15 residues. In DNA form, the CDR3 reads TGTGCCAGCAGCCCTCAAAGATATACTAGTTCCGAGCAGTACTTC. Protein product: CASSPQRYTSSEQYF.

Comment on this clone: Additional DNA sequences in this sample encode the identical CDR3. The chain has TRBV28 and TRBJ2-1; 9 bases are shared with TRBD2. Trimming took 5 bases from V and 5 from J; bases not matched to a gene: 4. There are 14 residues in the CDR3. CDR1 and CDR2 (germline): MDHEN, SYDVKM. The CDR3 DNA follows: TGTGCCAGCAGTCGACTAGCGGAGGACAATGAGCAGTTCTTC. It encodes CASSRLAEDNEQFF.

With regard to this clone: At the DNA level, this CDR3 is encoded by other sequences in the same sample as well. The rearrangement uses TRBV7-9 and TRBJ2-7; TRBD2 matches at 14 bases. The CDR3 totals 16 residues. CDR1 and CDR2 from the germline V gene are SEHNR and FQNEAQ (reference sequence). V lost 4 bases, J lost 2 bases, and 4 bases stayed unmatched. The CDR3 here is CASSSRLAGGPYEQYF. DNA of the CDR3: TGTGCCAGCAGCTCTAGACTAGCGGGAGGGCCCTACGAGCAGTACTTC. The variable domain in full, completed from reference TRBV7-9 and TRBJ2-7, reads DTGVSQNPRHKITKRGQNVTFRCDPISEHNRLYWYRQTLGQGPEFLTYFQNEAQLEKSRLLSDRFSAERPKGSFSTLEIQRTEQGDSAMYLCASSSRLAGGPYEQYFGPGTRLTVT.

This chain uses TRBV30 with TRBJ1-1, with TRBD1 matching 8 bases. The germline V gene has CDR1 GTSNPN and CDR2 SVGIG (reference sequence). V gave up 2 bases and J gave up 3 bases; unmatched junction bases: 5. This CDR3 has 14 amino acids. CDR3 residues: CAWSIGQGYTEAFF. CDR3 bases: TGTGCCTGGAGTATAGGACAGGGCTACACTGAAGCTTTCTTT.

The CDR3 DNA reads as TGTGCCAGCAGCCCAGAGGGGGGATTGAACTATGGCTACACCTTC. It codes for CASSPEGGLNYGYTF. The J gene is TRBJ1-2, the V gene TRBV9; D may be TRBD1 (6 bases). V was pared by 4 bases and J by 2 bases, with 15 bases between. Germline V gene lookup returns CDR1 SGDLS and CDR2 YYNGEE. This CDR3 spans 15 amino acids.

This chain links TRBV9 with TRBJ2-7, with 12 bases lining up with TRBD2. V was clipped by 4 bases and J by 4 bases; unmatched bases: 6. Germline CDR1 is SGDLS and CDR2 is YYNGEE. This CDR3 region has 15 residues. The CDR3 region has the DNA TGTGCCAGCAGCCCGAGACTAGCGGGAGTATACGAGCAGTACTTC. It encodes CASSPRLAGVYEQYF. Supplemented by reference TRBV9 and TRBJ2-7, the full variable domain reads DSGVTQTPKHLITATGQRVTLRCSPRSGDLSVYWYQQSLDQGLQFLIQYYNGEERAKGNILERFSAQQFPDLHSELNLSSLELGDSALYFCASSPRLAGVYEQYFGPGTRLTVT.

CDR3 coding DNA: TGTGCCAGCAGCTTAGAGGCGGGGGAGGAGGTTGAAAAACTGTTTTTT. Translating gives CASSLEAGEEVEKLFF. The V and J genes are TRBV7-9 and TRBJ1-4, with TRBD1 as a possible D gene (5 bases). Trimming pared 1 base from V and 7 bases from J, leaving 16 bases between. Per the germline V gene, CDR1 is SEHNR and CDR2 is FQNEAQ (reference sequence). The CDR3 sequence is 16 residues long.

The CDR3 protein is CASSPGQGPYEQYF. The CDR3 DNA reads as TGTGCCAGCTCACCGGGACAGGGCCCTTACGAGCAGTACTTC. V usage is TRBV25-1 and J usage is TRBJ2-7; TRBD1 agrees at 9 bases. Germline V gives CDR1 MGHDK, CDR2 SYGVNS. J was trimmed by 4 bases and V by 8 bases; bases with no gene match: 9. The CDR3 spans 14 residues.

The V gene is TRBV15, the J gene TRBJ2-3, with D possibly called TRBD1 or TRBD2 (5 bases each). Trimming left V 7 bases short and J 1 base short, with 9 bases between. The germline V gene encodes CDR1 LNHNV and CDR2 YYDKDF (reference sequence). The CDR3 totals 13 residues. CDR3 amino acids: CATTPGRTDTQYF. In DNA, the CDR3 is TGTGCCACCACGCCGGGGCGCACAGATACGCAGTATTTT.

The rearrangement links TRBV28 to TRBJ2-3, with D possibly TRBD2 on 6 matching bases. V lost 5 bases and J 4 bases, leaving 19 bases between the germline ends. This CDR3 has 16 amino acids. CDR1 and CDR2 (germline): MDHEN, SYDVKM. CDR3: CASSLSFGGTPDTQYF. CDR3 bases: TGTGCCAGCAGTCTCTCCTTTGGGGGGACCCCAGATACGCAGTATTTT.

The chain is built from TRBV11-2 and TRBJ1-1, with 7 nucleotides matching TRBD1. CDR1 is SGHAT and CDR2 is FQNNGV in the germline V gene. This CDR3 contains 16 residues. The V and J ends lost 5 bases and 2 bases, in that order; junction bases with no gene match: 11. The CDR3 region has the DNA TGTGCCAGCAGCCCCCCGACAGGGTATAGCAACACTGAAGCTTTCTTT. The encoded protein is CASSPPTGYSNTEAFF.

This clone was seen just once. The V call is TRBV9, the J call TRBJ1-5; no firm D call. Trimming cost V 4 bases and J 9 bases, with 17 bases left between them. CDR1 SGDLS and CDR2 YYNGEE come from the germline V gene. This CDR3 is built from 14 residues. The chain's CDR3 is CASSLLNFGGPQHF. The CDR3 region has the DNA TGTGCCAGCAGCCTCCTCAACTTCGGCGGGCCCCAGCATTTT.

V and J are TRBV9 and TRBJ2-7, with TRBD1 matching 11 bases. The CDR3 sequence is 17 residues long. The germline V gene has CDR1 SGDLS and CDR2 YYNGEE. After removal of 4 bases from V and 6 bases from J, the junction contained 15 bases not matched to a gene. CDR3 in DNA: TGTGCCAGCAGCCCTACAGGGGACAGGGGGGATTCGGGCGAGCAGTACTTC. Amino acids: CASSPTGDRGDSGEQYF.

The chain joins TRBV25-1 to TRBJ2-7; perhaps TRBD1 as D (5 bases). V gave up 8 bases and J gave up 1 base, with 12 bases separating them. The germline V gene encodes CDR1 MGHDK and CDR2 SYGVNS. This CDR3 has 13 amino acids. CDR3 nucleotide sequence: TGTGCCAGCGCCGTGGACACTTCCTACGAGCAGTACTTC. Amino acids: CASAVDTSYEQYF.

V is TRBV7-2 and J is TRBJ2-7, with 10 bases aligning to TRBD2. Trimming at V came to 5 bases and at J to 4 bases, leaving 5 bases not matched to a gene. This CDR3 has 14 residues. The germline CDR1 and CDR2 sequences are SGHTA and FQGNSA. The CDR3 sequence: CASSPSGRLYEQYF. DNA for the CDR3: TGTGCCAGCAGCCCTAGCGGGAGACTTTACGAGCAGTACTTC.

The V call is TRBV27, the J call TRBJ2-1; the D gene is possibly TRBD2 (7 bases). Germline-derived CDR1 and CDR2 are MNHEY and SMNVEV (reference sequence). The CDR3 has 15 residues. V lost 3 bases to trimming and J lost 4 bases, with 13 bases between them. CDR3 in DNA: TGTGCCAGCAGTTTGGCGGGGGCCAATTACAATGAGCAGTTCTTC. As protein: CASSLAGANYNEQFF.

V and J are TRBV9 and TRBJ2-5; 9 bases map to TRBD1. Germline V gives CDR1 SGDLS, CDR2 YYNGEE. This CDR3 spans 16 amino acids. V trimming: 0 bases; J trimming: 1 base; junction bases outside the gene matches: 4. The CDR3 DNA sequence: TGTGCCAGCAGCGTAGCGGGACAGGGCCCCCAAGAGACCCAGTACTTC. Its translation: CASSVAGQGPQETQYF.

The J gene is TRBJ2-1, the V gene TRBV19, with a tentative D call TRBD2 (5 bases). Germline-derived CDR1 and CDR2 are LNHDA and SQIVND (reference sequence). The CDR3 covers 12 residues. The V end lost 5 bases, the J end lost 10 bases, and 12 bases lay between the germline ends. The DNA for the CDR3 is TGTGCCAGTAGTCCCAGCGGACTGGAGCAGTTCTTC. Translated: CASSPSGLEQFF.

This clone was seen only once. The chain couples TRBV13 to TRBJ2-1; D gene uncertain. The CDR3 is 13 amino acids. The germline CDR1 and CDR2 sequences are PRHDT and FYEKMQ (reference sequence). V lost 4 bases, J lost 4 bases, and 8 bases lay in between. This CDR3 reads CASSSRNYNEQFF. Here the CDR3 DNA reads TGTGCCAGCAGCTCAAGAAATTACAATGAGCAGTTCTTC.

This clone was detected only once. The CDR3 loop is CASSDVLPGLDPNEQFF. In nucleotides, the CDR3 is TGTGCCAGCAGCGATGTTCTCCCGGGACTAGACCCTAATGAGCAGTTCTTC. This chain links TRBV9 with TRBJ2-1; the match to TRBD2 covers 8 bases. The CDR3 loop spans 17 amino acids. Trimming removed 3 bases from V and 7 bases from J; junction bases left unmatched: 15. Germline V lookup: CDR1 SGDLS, CDR2 YYNGEE.

This clone was counted ten times or more. The chain links TRBV7-6 to TRBJ2-7; D is ambiguous. Germline loops: CDR1 SGHVS, CDR2 FNYEAQ. CDR3 length equals 12 residues. Trimming removed 2 bases at V and 6 bases at J, with 8 bases between. The CDR3 reads CASSLLGSEQYF. The CDR3 DNA follows: TGTGCCAGCAGCTTACTAGGGTCCGAGCAGTACTTC. Drawing the rest from reference TRBV7-6 and TRBJ2-7, the complete variable domain is GAGVSQSPRYKVTKRGQDVALRCDPISGHVSLYWYRQALGQGPEFLTYFNYEAQQDKSGLPNDRFSAERPEGSISTLTIQRTEQRDSAMYRCASSLLGSEQYFGPGTRLTVT.

This chain links TRBV27 with TRBJ2-7; TRBD1 aligns across 8 bases. Trimming cost V 3 bases and J 7 bases; bases outside gene matches: 11. CDR1 is MNHEY, CDR2 SMNVEV, per germline (reference sequence). The CDR3 contains 15 residues. CDR3 DNA: TGTGCCAGCAGTTTCCAGGGGGCGCGTGTAGGGGAGCAGTACTTC. Its translation: CASSFQGARVGEQYF.

The gene calls are TRBV7-9 and TRBJ2-3; D is unclear. The CDR3 is 17 amino acids. Germline V gene lookup returns CDR1 SEHNR and CDR2 FQNEAQ (reference sequence). Trimming removed 0 bases at V and 2 bases at J, with 15 bases between. Here the CDR3 reads CASSLALHITFTDTQYF. The CDR3 bases are TGTGCCAGCAGCTTAGCGCTTCACATAACTTTCACAGATACGCAGTATTTT.

This clone showed up just once. The V gene is TRBV11-1, the J gene TRBJ2-7; D is unclear. CDR3 size: 12 residues. V dropped 8 bases and J dropped 0 bases, with 8 bases sitting between them. Germline V CDR1 and CDR2: SGHAT, FQDESV (reference sequence). The CDR3 sequence is CASRSSSYEQYF. In DNA, the CDR3 is TGTGCCAGCCGGTCGAGCTCCTACGAGCAGTACTTC.